Described below is a single T cell receptor (beta chain) sequence and its context. The record originates from a study of blood T cell repertoires in COVID-19. Overall study: Whether acute or convalescent, the COVID-19 samples came from the United States, Italy and Spain. Sources were T cells, B-cell-depleted T cells, or PBMCs; the material itself was cDNA or gDNA.

Authors' processing steps: Reference gene primer amplification yielded estimated nucleated cell counts. Method: immunoSEQ multiplex PCR; TCRdb's copy keeps in-frame clones and lacks some. D and trimming come from the DNA, and the V and J calls and clone size come from that table. This sample carries about 180,000 clones, 70% to 90% of them seen once, and the ten largest clones take roughly 2.9%. Material for sequencing was peripheral blood. This sequence originates from a woman aged 25 to 39 with active or convalescent COVID-19.

The CDR3 reads CASRPVGDNEQFF. The CDR3 DNA follows: TGTGCCAGTAGGCCCGTCGGGGACAATGAGCAGTTCTTC. The chain uses TRBV19 and TRBJ2-1, with D maybe TRBD2 (5 bases). The CDR3 is 13 amino acids. The ends were cut back, 6 bases at V and 5 bases at J, with 11 bases in the middle. Germline values: CDR1 LNHDA, CDR2 SQIVND (reference sequence).